This T cell receptor (beta chain) is from a study of shared clonotypes between healthy human individuals. This table comes from immunoSEQ multiplex PCR, and its TCRdb copy is limited to in-frame clones, with some not included. The sample consists of about 1.5 million clones, roughly 98% of them appearing once. J lost 0 bases, V lost 2 bases, and 4 bases had no gene match. Germline CDR1 and CDR2: SGHAT and FQNNGV. The CDR3 has 15 amino acids. Both subsets, CD45RA+ naive and CD45RA-negative memory, were split from the CD4+ cells. V and J are TRBV11-2 and TRBJ2-7, with 7 positions matching TRBD2. The clonotype was recovered from a man between 25 and 39 years old in good health. The sample comprised naive CD4+ T cells sorted from blood. This sample's subset: CD45RA+ positively selected. CDR3 coding DNA: TGTGCCAGCAGCTTAAGGGGAGGGACCTCCTACGAGCAGTACTTC. Protein: CASSLRGGTSYEQYF. Together with reference TRBV11-2 and TRBJ2-7, the CDR3 gives the full variable domain: EAGVAQSPRYKIIEKRQSVAFWCNPISGHATLYWYQQILGQGPKLLIQFQNNGVVDDSQLPKDRFSAERLKGVDSTLKIQPAKLEDSAVYLCASSLRGGTSYEQYFGPGTRLTVT.